Each of the 14 T cell receptor beta chains below was sequenced from the same sample in a study of blood T cell repertoires in COVID-19. Profiling relied on immunoSEQ multiplex PCR, and the TCRdb table lists in-frame clones only, not all of them. The data contain about 410,000 clones, 90% of them singletons. Sequenced material: PBMCs or T cells enriched from blood (not recorded which). These receptors all come from a man aged 18 to 29 who had recovered from COVID-19.

Here the CDR3 DNA reads TGTGCCAGCAGCTTGTACTCTGAGCAGTTCTTC. Encoded protein: CASSLYSEQFF. V and J are TRBV5-6 and TRBJ2-1; D not certain. Trimming pared 1 base from V and 9 bases from J, leaving 5 bases between. CDR1 is SGHDT, CDR2 YYEEEE, per germline. The CDR3 extends over 11 amino acids.

The chain employs TRBV5-1 and TRBJ1-4; 8 nucleotides agree with TRBD1. The CDR3 contains 15 residues. The J segment lost 3 bases and the V segment lost 3 bases, leaving 4 bases of the junction unmatched. Germline loops: CDR1 SGHRS, CDR2 YFSETQ. CDR3 nucleotide sequence: TGCGCCAGCAGCTCAGGGGGCATAGCTAATGAAAAACTGTTTTTT. Encoded protein: CASSSGGIANEKLFF.

The gene calls are TRBV25-1 and TRBJ1-2; 11 positions match TRBD1. The ends lost 3 bases at V and 5 bases at J; junction bases unmatched: 8. The CDR3 covers 16 residues. Germline CDR1 is MGHDK and CDR2 is SYGVNS. CDR3 in amino acids: CASSDPGQGGRYGYTF. CDR3 nucleotides: TGTGCCAGCAGTGACCCGGGACAGGGGGGACGATATGGCTACACCTTC.

The chain couples TRBV5-6 to TRBJ2-5; 8 bases are a match to TRBD1. The trim removed 0 bases at V and 7 bases at J, leaving 8 bases unmatched. Germline V lookup: CDR1 SGHDT, CDR2 YYEEEE. CDR3 length equals 15 residues. The DNA for the CDR3 is TGTGCCAGCAGCTTGGGACAGGGGAGAGTAGTGACCCAGTACTTC. It yields the protein CASSLGQGRVVTQYF.

This sequence joins TRBV27 and TRBJ1-4, with TRBD1 as a possible D gene (5 bases). CDR1 and CDR2 (germline): MNHEY, SMNVEV (reference sequence). The CDR3 is made up of 15 amino acids. The germline V and J ends were trimmed by 6 bases and 4 bases, with 15 bases remaining between them. CDR3 nucleotide sequence: TGTGCCAGCAGGCCGCAGGGTTTAGGTAATGAAAAACTGTTTTTT. Amino acids: CASRPQGLGNEKLFF. Using reference TRBV27 and TRBJ1-4 for the parts outside the CDR3, the full variable domain is EAQVTQNPRYLITVTGKKLTVTCSQNMNHEYMSWYRQDPGLGLRQIYYSMNVEVTDKGDVPEGYKVSRKEKRNFPLILESPSPNQTSLYFCASRPQGLGNEKLFFGSGTQLSVL.

DNA for the CDR3: TGTGCCAGCAGCCATTCTGGGACTTATTCCTACACCTTC. It is translated as CASSHSGTYSYTF. The chain is built from TRBV3-1 (or the pseudogene TRBV3-2) and TRBJ1-2, with a tentative D call TRBD1 (5 bases). V lost 3 bases to trimming and J lost 10 bases, with 15 bases between them. The CDR3 covers 13 residues. CDR1 and CDR2 (germline): LGHDT, YNNKEL (reference sequence).

The rearrangement links TRBV27 to TRBJ2-7, with D possibly TRBD2 on 6 matching bases. The CDR3 sequence is 15 residues long. Germline CDR1 and CDR2: MNHEY and SMNVEV (reference sequence). Between the trimmed V and J ends, which lost 5 bases and 2 bases, there was a span of 16 bases. In nucleotides, the CDR3 is TGTGCCAGCAGTCCCGGGGGTAGCGGAGCCTACGAGCAGTACTTC. As protein: CASSPGGSGAYEQYF.

A single count supports this clone. This chain links TRBV3-1 (or the pseudogene TRBV3-2) with TRBJ2-5; weak D call: TRBD2 (6 bases). Trimming took 3 bases from V and 4 from J, leaving 18 bases between them. There are 16 residues in the CDR3. The germline V gene encodes CDR1 LGHDT and CDR2 YNNKEL (reference sequence). The CDR3 coding sequence is TGTGCCAGCAGCCATGGGACTCCCTCGTTGGGAGAGACCCAGTACTTC. This encodes CASSHGTPSLGETQYF.

The V and J genes are TRBV2 and TRBJ1-2; no reliable D call. The CDR3 runs 14 residues. CDR1 and CDR2 (germline): SNHLY, FYNNEI. V was clipped by 10 bases and J by 0 bases, with 15 bases between them. The CDR3 region has the DNA TGTGCCAACGACCGGGTCTTATCTAACTATGGCTACACCTTC. Amino acid sequence: CANDRVLSNYGYTF.

V usage is TRBV7-3 and J usage is TRBJ2-1, with 7 bases that match TRBD2. CDR1 and CDR2 from the germline V gene are SGHTA and FQGTGA. J lost 9 bases, V lost 5 bases, and 13 bases had no gene match. This CDR3 region has 15 residues. CDR3 amino acids: CASSPSGGRESEQFF. The CDR3 coding sequence is TGTGCCAGCAGCCCATCCGGTGGGAGGGAGAGTGAGCAGTTCTTC.

This clone was detected only a few times. The V call is TRBV15, the J call TRBJ2-2, with 9 bases lining up with TRBD2. The CDR3 runs 16 residues. The ends lost 3 bases at V and 0 bases at J; junction bases unmatched: 2. Per the germline V gene, CDR1 is LNHNV and CDR2 is YYDKDF (reference sequence). CDR3 nucleotides: TGTGCCACCAGCAGGAGCGGGAGGACGAACACCGGGGAGCTGTTTTTT. Its translation is CATSRSGRTNTGELFF.

The chain is built from TRBV28 and TRBJ2-1; 10 bases agree with TRBD2. The ends lost 6 bases at V and 8 bases at J; junction bases unmatched: 13. Germline CDR1 MDHEN, CDR2 SYDVKM. This CDR3 has 16 amino acids. CDR3 residues: CASSLYGTSVTHEQFF. The CDR3 DNA sequence: TGTGCCAGCAGCCTGTACGGGACTAGCGTTACGCATGAGCAGTTCTTC.

The chain carries TRBV28 and TRBJ1-1; D is undetermined. V was shortened by 2 bases and J by 1 base, with 11 bases between the two germline ends. Germline CDR1 reads MDHEN; CDR2 reads SYDVKM. CDR3 size: 15 residues. The CDR3 bases are TGTGCCAGCAGTTTAGGAGACCCACCGAACACTGAAGCTTTCTTT. It encodes CASSLGDPPNTEAFF.

The V and J genes are TRBV12-3 or TRBV12-4 and TRBJ1-6; possibly TRBD1 for D (6 bases). CDR3 length: 13 amino acids. Trimming cost V 6 bases and J 9 bases, with 12 bases left between them. This CDR3 reads CASRYRDGSPLHF. The CDR3 coding sequence is TGTGCCAGCAGGTACAGGGACGGTTCACCCCTCCACTTT.